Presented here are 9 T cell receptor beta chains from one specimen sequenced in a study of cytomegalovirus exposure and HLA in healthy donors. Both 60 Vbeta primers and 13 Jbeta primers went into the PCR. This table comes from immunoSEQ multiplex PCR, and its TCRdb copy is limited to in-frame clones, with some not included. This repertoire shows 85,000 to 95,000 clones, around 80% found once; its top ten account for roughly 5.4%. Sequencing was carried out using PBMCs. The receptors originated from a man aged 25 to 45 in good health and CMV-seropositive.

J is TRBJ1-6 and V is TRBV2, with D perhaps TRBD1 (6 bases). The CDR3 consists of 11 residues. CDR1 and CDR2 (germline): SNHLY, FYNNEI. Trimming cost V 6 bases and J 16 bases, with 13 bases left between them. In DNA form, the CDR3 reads TGTGCCAGCAGCGACAGGCCCTTACTCCACTTT. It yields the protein CASSDRPLLHF.

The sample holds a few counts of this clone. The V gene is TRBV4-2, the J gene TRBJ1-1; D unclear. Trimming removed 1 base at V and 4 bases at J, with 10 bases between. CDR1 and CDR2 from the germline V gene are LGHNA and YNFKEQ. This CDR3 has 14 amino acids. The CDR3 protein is CASSQVSGGTEAFF. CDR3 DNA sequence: TGTGCCAGCAGCCAAGTTTCGGGTGGCACTGAAGCTTTCTTT.

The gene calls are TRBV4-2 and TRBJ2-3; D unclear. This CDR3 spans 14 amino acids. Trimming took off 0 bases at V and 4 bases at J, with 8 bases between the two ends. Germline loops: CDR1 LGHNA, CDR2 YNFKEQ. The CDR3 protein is CASSQDLEADTQYF. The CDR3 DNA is TGTGCCAGCAGCCAAGATCTAGAGGCAGATACGCAGTATTTT.

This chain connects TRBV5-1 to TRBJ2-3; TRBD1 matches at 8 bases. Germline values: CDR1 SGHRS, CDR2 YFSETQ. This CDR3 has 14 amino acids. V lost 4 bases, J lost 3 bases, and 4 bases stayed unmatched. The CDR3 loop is CASSRDRLTDTQYF. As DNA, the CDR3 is TGCGCCAGCAGCCGGGACAGGCTGACAGATACGCAGTATTTT.

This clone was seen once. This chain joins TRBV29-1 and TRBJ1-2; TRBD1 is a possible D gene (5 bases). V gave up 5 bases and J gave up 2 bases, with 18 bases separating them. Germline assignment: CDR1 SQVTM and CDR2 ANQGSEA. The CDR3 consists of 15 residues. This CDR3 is CSVSYAGLENYGYTF. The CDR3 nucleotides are TGCAGCGTTTCCTACGCAGGGTTGGAAAACTATGGCTACACCTTC.

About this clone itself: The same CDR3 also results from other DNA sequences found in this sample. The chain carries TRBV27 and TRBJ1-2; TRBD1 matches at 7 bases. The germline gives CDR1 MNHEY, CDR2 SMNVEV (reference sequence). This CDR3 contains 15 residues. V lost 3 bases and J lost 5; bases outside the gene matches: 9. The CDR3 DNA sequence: TGTGCCAGCAGTTTTAAGGGGGCGCTACGGTATGGCTACACCTTC. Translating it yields CASSFKGALRYGYTF.

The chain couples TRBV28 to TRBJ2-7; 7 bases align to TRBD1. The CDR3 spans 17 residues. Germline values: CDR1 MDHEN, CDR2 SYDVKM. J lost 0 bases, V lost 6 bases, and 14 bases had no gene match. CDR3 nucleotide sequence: TGTGCCAGCAGCCGGTACAGGGGCGCTATAATCTCCTACGAGCAGTACTTC. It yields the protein CASSRYRGAIISYEQYF.

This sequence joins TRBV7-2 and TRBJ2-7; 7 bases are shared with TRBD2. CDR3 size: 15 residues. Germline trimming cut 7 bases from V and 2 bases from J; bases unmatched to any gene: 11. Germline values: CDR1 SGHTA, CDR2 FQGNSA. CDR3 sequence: CASTRPGGRTYEQYF. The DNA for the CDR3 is TGTGCCAGCACCCGACCGGGCGGGAGAACCTACGAGCAGTACTTC.

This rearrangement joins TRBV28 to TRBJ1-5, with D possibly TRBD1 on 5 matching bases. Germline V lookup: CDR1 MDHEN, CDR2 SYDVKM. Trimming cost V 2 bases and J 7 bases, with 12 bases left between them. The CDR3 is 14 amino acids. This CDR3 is CASSLESGYQPQHF. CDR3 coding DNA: TGTGCCAGCAGTTTAGAGTCAGGGTACCAGCCCCAGCATTTT.